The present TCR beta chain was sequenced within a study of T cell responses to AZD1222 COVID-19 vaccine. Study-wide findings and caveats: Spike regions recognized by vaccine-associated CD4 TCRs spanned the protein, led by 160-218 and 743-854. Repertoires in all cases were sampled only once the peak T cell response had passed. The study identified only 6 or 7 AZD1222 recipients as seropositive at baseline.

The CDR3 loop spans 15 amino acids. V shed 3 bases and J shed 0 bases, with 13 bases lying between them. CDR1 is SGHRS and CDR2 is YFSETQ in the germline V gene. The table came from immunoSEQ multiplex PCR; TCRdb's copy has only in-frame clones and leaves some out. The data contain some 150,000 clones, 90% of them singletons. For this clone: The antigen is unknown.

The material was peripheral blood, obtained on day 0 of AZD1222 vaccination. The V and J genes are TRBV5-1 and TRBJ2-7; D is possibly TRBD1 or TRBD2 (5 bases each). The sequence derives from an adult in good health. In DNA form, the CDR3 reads TGCGCCAGCAGCTGGGACGGCAGGACCTCCTACGAGCAGTACTTC. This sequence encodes CASSWDGRTSYEQYF.